This passage covers 7 T cell receptor beta chains from one sample sequenced in a study of blood T cells in healthy people across ages. Using a J-beta primer mix together with a sample-barcoded 5' primer, a second PCR was run for about 7 to 12 cycles. In TCRdb, the 5' RACE reads were re-called with MiXCR into one record per CDR3 protein. Of roughly 1,500,000 distinct CDR3 sequences in the sample, roughly 32% were seen once. Sequenced input: blood. The receptor source for this set is a woman aged 25 to 45 in good health.

This clonotype was seen a few times. The chain couples TRBV20-1 to TRBJ1-2; D gene uncertain. Germline values: CDR1 DFQATT, CDR2 SNEGSKA (reference sequence). The CDR3 consists of 16 residues. V gave up 5 bases and J gave up 1 base, with 20 bases separating them. The chain's CDR3 is CSAGRPAQEFNYGYTF. In DNA form, the CDR3 reads TGCAGTGCTGGACGTCCGGCTCAGGAATTTAACTATGGCTACACCTTC.

The chain uses TRBV30 and TRBJ1-2; D is ambiguous. CDR1 and CDR2 from the germline V gene are GTSNPN and SVGIG (reference sequence). V lost 2 bases, J lost 4 bases, and 5 bases lay in between. This CDR3 has 11 amino acids. The CDR3 reads CAWSLTYGYTF. CDR3 DNA: TGTGCCTGGAGTCTAACCTATGGCTACACCTTC.

This chain links TRBV3-1 with TRBJ2-3, with no clear D. The V and J ends lost 1 base and 4 bases respectively, with 12 bases between them. Germline values: CDR1 LGHDT, CDR2 YNNKEL (reference sequence). CDR3 length: 15 residues. DNA for the CDR3: TGTGCCAGCAGCCAAGTGGGTTTCGATGCAGATACGCAGTATTTT. Its protein product is CASSQVGFDADTQYF.

The V gene is TRBV2, the J gene TRBJ2-7, with 8 bases identical to TRBD1. The J segment lost 6 bases and the V segment lost 11 bases, leaving 12 bases of the junction unmatched. Germline V gene data show CDR1 as SNHLY and CDR2 as FYNNEI. This CDR3 has 13 residues. CDR3 sequence (DNA): TGTGCCGTGATGGACAGGGTAATTTTCGAGCAGTACTTC. The encoded protein is CAVMDRVIFEQYF.

This clonotype was observed a few times. This chain uses TRBV10-1 with TRBJ2-7; 10 bases are shared with TRBD2. V lost 2 bases to trimming and J lost 7 bases; unmatched junction nucleotides: 5. Germline-derived CDR1 and CDR2 are WNHNN and SYGVQD (reference sequence). CDR3 length equals 14 residues. DNA for the CDR3: TGCGCCAGCAGTGAGAGCGGGAGGGCCGGGGAGCAGTACTTC. Translated, it gives CASSESGRAGEQYF.

The sample holds a few counts of this clonotype. This chain uses TRBV27 with TRBJ2-3; D not resolved. With 1 base removed from V and 9 bases from J, the gap between germline ends came to 11 bases. This CDR3 spans 13 amino acids. Germline V lookup: CDR1 MNHEY, CDR2 SMNVEV (reference sequence). The DNA for the CDR3 is TGTGCCAGCAGTTTATATGGGGTCGGCACGCAGTATTTT. Protein sequence: CASSLYGVGTQYF.

The V and J genes are TRBV5-1 and TRBJ1-2; D unresolved. CDR1 is SGHRS, CDR2 YFSETQ, per germline. This CDR3 has 15 residues. The V gene lost 0 bases and the J gene lost 7 bases, with 16 bases spanning the gap. CDR3 amino acids: CASSLDRPLAVGYTF. The CDR3, as DNA: TGCGCCAGCAGCTTGGATCGCCCCCTAGCTGTTGGCTACACCTTC.